The subject of this entry is one T cell receptor (beta chain). These data come from a study of blood T cell repertoires in COVID-19. Study-level background: Specimens from acute and convalescent COVID-19 originated in the United States, Italy and Spain. Sources were T cells, B-cell-depleted T cells, or PBMCs; the material itself was cDNA or gDNA.

In the original analysis: Amplification with reference gene primers provided the estimates of nucleated cell counts. Here immunoSEQ multiplex PCR was the method, and the copy in TCRdb shows in-frame clones only, minus some. The V and J calls and clone size were taken over from that table, and D and trimming were inferred from the DNA. The sample includes tens of thousands of clones, 85% of them seen just once. This CDR3 has 15 amino acids. Germline loops: CDR1 LGHNA, CDR2 YNFKEQ. Losses at the gene ends were 0 bases for V and 3 bases for J; bases not matched to a gene: 1. The chain employs TRBV4-2 and TRBJ1-5; TRBD1 matches 8 bases. The TCR was taken from a human donor in a cohort sampled during active COVID-19. Sequences were obtained from peripheral blood. CDR3 sequence (DNA): TGTGCCAGCAGCCAAGAGGACAGGGACAATCAGCCCCAGCATTTT. Encoded protein: CASSQEDRDNQPQHF.